The clone carrying this T cell receptor beta chain was counted a few times. The antigen is not known. TCRdb re-analysed the 5' RACE reads in MiXCR, keeping a single row per CDR3 protein. The profile shows 450,000 to 500,000 distinct CDR3 sequences, 13% to 15% of them singletons. The data originate from a study of identical twins. Whole-study results and caveats: Insertions were fewer in abundant cord blood beta clonotypes, whereas memory repertoires showed none of this pattern.

Germline-derived CDR1 and CDR2 are MDHEN and SYDVKM. Trimming removed 2 bases from V and 6 bases from J; junction bases left unmatched: 7. This CDR3 has 15 amino acids. This same sample was also part of a study on yellow fever vaccine responses in identical twins. That paper states: Vaccine T cell responses of twins reportedly seemed partly convergent and partly personalized.

The rearrangement links TRBV28 to TRBJ2-5; 9 bases match TRBD1. The sample consisted of CD4+ T cells sorted from blood. This clonotype was sampled from a woman aged 18-30 years in good health. The CDR3 DNA follows: TGTGCCAGCAGTTTAGCGGGACAGGGACGGCAGACCCAGTACTTC. Translated, it gives CASSLAGQGRQTQYF.